This TCR beta chain was sequenced during a study of blood T cell repertoires in COVID-19 (dated by TCRdb to between 2020 and 2021). As for the study more broadly: The collaborator samples originated in the United States, Italy and Spain and spanned the acute and convalescent phases of COVID-19. Samples came from the ongoing ImmuneRACE study (first 160 participants) plus 1,254 subjects from 6 global collaborators. A freely available public database, intended as a resource for researchers studying the immune response to SARS-CoV-2, is where the repertoires were released. The prospective study material was composed of cDNA or gDNA derived from T cells, B-cell-depleted T cells, or PBMCs. HLA class I and class II types, where available, came from metadata supplied by the sample provider rather than from assay-based typing. The sample metadata nearly always contained a de-identified subject ID, COVID-19 status, age in years and sex. Subjects who had been exposed to COVID-19, were actively infected with it, or had recovered from it provided the deeply sampled blood TCRbeta repertoires that made up the dataset.

Collaborating institutions collected whole blood in K2EDTA tubes following their own protocols. For TCRbeta analysis, collaborator samples were shipped as frozen whole blood, as isolated PBMCs, or as DNA extracted from either sample type. TCRbeta CDR3 regions were amplified from genomic DNA by means of the immunoSEQ Assay, a bias-controlled multiplex PCR. In the authors' own workflow: Nucleated cell counts per sample were estimated from amplification of reference gene primers within the assay. To quantify the absolute abundance of each unique TCRbeta CDR3 rearrangement, sequence reads were collapsed and filtered. For each sample, productive Simpson clonality was calculated by taking the square root of Simpson's diversity index across productive rearrangements. As stored in TCRdb, this immuneACCESS dataset retains in-frame rearrangements with V and J assigned. A fraction of the clones does not appear; measured against another copy, unresolved V genes explain less than half of the discrepancy, and the remainder lacks a known reason. The DNA gave D and trimming, while V, J and clone size come from that table. Within this sample are 35,000 to 45,000 clones, with about 88% of them counted one time only. The ten largest clones add up to about 12% of the sample.

Findings and caveats that apply to the study as a whole: Clinical and demographic metadata were provided uncurated, with the amount varying by source and participant.

With regard to this clone: Its antigen target is currently unknown. One base away there is no much larger clone; base qualities are not given.

The junction shows trimming of 3 bases on V and 6 bases on J, plus 9 bases between the germline ends. Reading the germline V gene gives CDR1 MNHNS and CDR2 SASEGT. The CDR3 covers 13 residues, taking in both the cysteine and the phenylalanine. CDR3 DNA is the only sequence kept; it has 39 bases, read in frame from the first base. This clonotype was sampled from a woman in her sixties or seventies in a cohort sampled during active COVID-19. The V and J genes are TRBV6-1 and TRBJ1-5, with no confidently assigned D gene. Material: peripheral blood. The nucleotides are TGTGCCAGCAGTGAGGAGTACGCTCAGCCCCAGCATTTT. Its protein is CASSEEYAQPQHF.